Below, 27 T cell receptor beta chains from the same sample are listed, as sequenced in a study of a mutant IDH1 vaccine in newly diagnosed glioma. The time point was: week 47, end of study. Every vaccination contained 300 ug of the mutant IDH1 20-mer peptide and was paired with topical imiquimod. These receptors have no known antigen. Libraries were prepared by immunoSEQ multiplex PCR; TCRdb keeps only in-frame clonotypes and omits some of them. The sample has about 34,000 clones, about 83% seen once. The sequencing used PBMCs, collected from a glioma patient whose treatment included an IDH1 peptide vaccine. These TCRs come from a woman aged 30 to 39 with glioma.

The CDR3 DNA is TGCGCCAGCAGCTTGGGACAGGGCTGGGATTCACCCCTCCACTTT. Translated, it gives CASSLGQGWDSPLHF. V and J are TRBV5-1 and TRBJ1-6; 7 positions agree with TRBD1. With 0 bases clipped from V and 8 bases from J, the junction kept 5 bases outside the gene matches. Germline CDR1 SGHRS, CDR2 YFSETQ. CDR3 size: 15 residues.

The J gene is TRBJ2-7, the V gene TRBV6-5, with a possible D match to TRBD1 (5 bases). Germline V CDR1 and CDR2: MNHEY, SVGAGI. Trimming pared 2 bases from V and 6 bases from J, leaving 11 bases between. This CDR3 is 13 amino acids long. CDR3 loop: CASSYVRGFEQYF. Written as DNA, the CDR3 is TGTGCCAGCAGTTACGTTAGGGGCTTCGAGCAGTACTTC.

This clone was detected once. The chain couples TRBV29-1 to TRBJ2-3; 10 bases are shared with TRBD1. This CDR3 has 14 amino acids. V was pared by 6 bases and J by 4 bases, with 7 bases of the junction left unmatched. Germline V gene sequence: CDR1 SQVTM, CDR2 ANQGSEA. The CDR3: CSVVDRGPADTQYF. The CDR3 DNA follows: TGCAGCGTCGTTGACAGGGGGCCGGCAGATACGCAGTATTTT.

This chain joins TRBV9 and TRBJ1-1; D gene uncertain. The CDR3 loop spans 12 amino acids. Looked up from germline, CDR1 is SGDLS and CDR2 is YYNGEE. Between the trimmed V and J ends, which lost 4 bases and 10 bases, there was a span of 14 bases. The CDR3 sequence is CASSPDPARAFF. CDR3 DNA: TGTGCCAGCAGCCCGGACCCAGCCAGAGCTTTCTTT.

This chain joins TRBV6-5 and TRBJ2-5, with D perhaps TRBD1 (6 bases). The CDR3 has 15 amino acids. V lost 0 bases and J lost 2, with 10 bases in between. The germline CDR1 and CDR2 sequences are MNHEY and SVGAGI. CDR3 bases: TGTGCCAGCAGTTACTCTTCAGGACAGCAAGAGACCCAGTACTTC. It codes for CASSYSSGQQETQYF.

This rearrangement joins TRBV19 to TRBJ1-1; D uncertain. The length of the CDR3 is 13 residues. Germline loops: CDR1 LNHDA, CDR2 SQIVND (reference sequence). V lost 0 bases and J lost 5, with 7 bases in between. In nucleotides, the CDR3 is TGTGCCAGTAGTATAGATCTGTGGACTGAAGCTTTCTTT. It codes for CASSIDLWTEAFF.

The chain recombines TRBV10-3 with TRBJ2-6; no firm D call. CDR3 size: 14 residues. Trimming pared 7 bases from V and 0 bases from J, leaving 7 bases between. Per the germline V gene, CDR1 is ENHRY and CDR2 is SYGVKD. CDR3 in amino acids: CAITPASGANVLTF. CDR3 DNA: TGTGCCATCACGCCAGCCTCTGGGGCCAACGTCCTGACTTTC.

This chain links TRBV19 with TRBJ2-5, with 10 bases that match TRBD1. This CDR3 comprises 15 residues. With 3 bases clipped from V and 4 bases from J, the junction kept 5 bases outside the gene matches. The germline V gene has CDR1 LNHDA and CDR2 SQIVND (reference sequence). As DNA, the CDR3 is TGTGCCAGTAGTATTCCCGGGACAGGGGTAGAGACCCAGTACTTC. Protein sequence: CASSIPGTGVETQYF.

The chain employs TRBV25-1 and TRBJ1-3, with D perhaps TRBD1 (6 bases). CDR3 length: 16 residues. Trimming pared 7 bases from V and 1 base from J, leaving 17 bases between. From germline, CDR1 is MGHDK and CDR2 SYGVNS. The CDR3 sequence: CASTPGQRASGNTIYF. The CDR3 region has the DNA TGTGCCAGCACCCCGGGACAAAGAGCGTCTGGAAACACCATATATTTT.

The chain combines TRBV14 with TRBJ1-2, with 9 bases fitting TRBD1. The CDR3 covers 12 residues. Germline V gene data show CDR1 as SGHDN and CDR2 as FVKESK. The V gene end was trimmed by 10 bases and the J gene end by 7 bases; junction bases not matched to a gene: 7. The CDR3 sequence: CAKGQGPRGYTF. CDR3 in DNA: TGTGCCAAGGGACAGGGCCCTCGTGGCTACACCTTC.

The CDR3 DNA reads as TGTGCCAGCAGTTATGCGGGGAACACTGAAGCTTTCTTT. This gives the protein CASSYAGNTEAFF. The rearrangement links TRBV6-6 to TRBJ1-1; D not certain. CDR3 length: 13 amino acids. Trimming took off 3 bases at V and 1 base at J, with 6 bases between the two ends. Germline CDR1 is MNHNY and CDR2 is SVGAGI (reference sequence).

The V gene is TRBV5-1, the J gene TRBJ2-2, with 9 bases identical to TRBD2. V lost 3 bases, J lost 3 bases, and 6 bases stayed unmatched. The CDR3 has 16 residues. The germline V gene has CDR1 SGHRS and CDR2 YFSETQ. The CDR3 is CASSWKRGADTGELFF. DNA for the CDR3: TGCGCCAGCAGCTGGAAGCGGGGGGCGGACACCGGGGAGCTGTTTTTT.

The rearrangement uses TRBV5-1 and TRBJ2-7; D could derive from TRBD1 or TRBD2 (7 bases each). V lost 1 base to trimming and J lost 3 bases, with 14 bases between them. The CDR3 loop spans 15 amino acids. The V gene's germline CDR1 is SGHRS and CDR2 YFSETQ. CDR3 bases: TGCGCCAGCAGCTTGACCAGCGGGGACAGCTACGAGCAGTACTTC. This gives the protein CASSLTSGDSYEQYF.

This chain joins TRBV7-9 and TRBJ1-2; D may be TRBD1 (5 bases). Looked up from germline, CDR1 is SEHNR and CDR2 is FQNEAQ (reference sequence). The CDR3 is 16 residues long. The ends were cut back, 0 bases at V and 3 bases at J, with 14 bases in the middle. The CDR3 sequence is CASSLAGRGSDYGYTF. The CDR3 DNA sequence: TGTGCCAGCAGCTTAGCGGGTAGGGGCTCAGACTATGGCTACACCTTC.

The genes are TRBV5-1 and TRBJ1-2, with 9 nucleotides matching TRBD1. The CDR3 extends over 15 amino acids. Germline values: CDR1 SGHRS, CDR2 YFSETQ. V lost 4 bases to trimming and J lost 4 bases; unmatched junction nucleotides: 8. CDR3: CASSLRDRDPYGYTF. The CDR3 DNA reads TGCGCCAGCAGCCTCCGGGACAGGGACCCCTATGGCTACACCTTC.

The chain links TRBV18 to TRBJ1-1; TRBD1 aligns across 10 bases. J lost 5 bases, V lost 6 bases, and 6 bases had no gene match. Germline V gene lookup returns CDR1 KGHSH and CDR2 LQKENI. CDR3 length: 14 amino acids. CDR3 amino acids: CASSGQGGETEAFF. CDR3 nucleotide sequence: TGTGCCAGCTCCGGACAGGGGGGGGAGACTGAAGCTTTCTTT.

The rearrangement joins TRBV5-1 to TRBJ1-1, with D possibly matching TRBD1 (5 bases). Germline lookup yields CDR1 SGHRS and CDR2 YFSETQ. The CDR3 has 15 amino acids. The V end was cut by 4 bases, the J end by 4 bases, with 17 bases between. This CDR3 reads CASSPLGEGATEAFF. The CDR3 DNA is TGCGCCAGCAGCCCCTTGGGGGAGGGAGCCACTGAAGCTTTCTTT. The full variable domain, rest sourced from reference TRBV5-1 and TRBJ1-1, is KAGVTQTPRYLIKTRGQQVTLSCSPISGHRSVSWYQQTPGQGLQFLFEYFSETQRNKGNFPGRFSGRQFSNSRSEMNVSTLELGDSALYLCASSPLGEGATEAFFGQGTRLTVV.

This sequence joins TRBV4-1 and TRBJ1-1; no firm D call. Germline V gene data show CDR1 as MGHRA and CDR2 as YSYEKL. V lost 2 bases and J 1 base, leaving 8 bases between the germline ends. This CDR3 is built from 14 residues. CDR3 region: CASSQMVGNTEAFF. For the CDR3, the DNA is TGCGCCAGCAGCCAAATGGTAGGGAACACTGAAGCTTTCTTT.

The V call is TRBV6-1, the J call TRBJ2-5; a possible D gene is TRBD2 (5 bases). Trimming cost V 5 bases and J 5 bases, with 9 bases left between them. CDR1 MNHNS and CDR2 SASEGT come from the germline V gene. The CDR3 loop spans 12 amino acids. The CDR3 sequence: CASSWGAETQYF. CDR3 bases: TGTGCCAGCAGTTGGGGAGCGGAGACCCAGTACTTC.

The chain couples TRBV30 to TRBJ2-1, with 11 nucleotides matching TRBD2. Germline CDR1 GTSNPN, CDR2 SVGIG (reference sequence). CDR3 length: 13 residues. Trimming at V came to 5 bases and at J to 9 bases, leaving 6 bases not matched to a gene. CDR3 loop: CAWHSGGATEQFF. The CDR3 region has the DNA TGTGCCTGGCATAGCGGGGGGGCGACTGAGCAGTTCTTC. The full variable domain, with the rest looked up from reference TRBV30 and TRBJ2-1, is SQTIHQWPATLVQPVGSPLSLECTVEGTSNPNLYWYRQAAGRGLQLLFYSVGIGQISSEVPQNLSASRPQDRQFILSSKKLLLSDSGFYLCAWHSGGATEQFFGPGTRLTVL.

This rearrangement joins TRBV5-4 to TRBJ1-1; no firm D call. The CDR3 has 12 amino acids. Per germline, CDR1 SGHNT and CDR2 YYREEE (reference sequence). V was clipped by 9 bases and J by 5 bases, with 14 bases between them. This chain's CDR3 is CAIGRQNTEAFF. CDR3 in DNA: TGTGCCATAGGGCGCCAGAATACTGAAGCTTTCTTT. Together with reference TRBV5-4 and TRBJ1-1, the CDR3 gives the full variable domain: ETGVTQSPTHLIKTRGQQVTLRCSSQSGHNTVSWYQQALGQGPQFIFQYYREEENGRGNFPPRFSGLQFPNYSSELNVNALELDDSALYLCAIGRQNTEAFFGQGTRLTVV.

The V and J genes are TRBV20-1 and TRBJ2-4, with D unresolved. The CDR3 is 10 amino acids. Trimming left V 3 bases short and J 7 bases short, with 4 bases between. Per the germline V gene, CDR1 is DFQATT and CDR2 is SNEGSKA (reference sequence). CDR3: CSARLNIQYF. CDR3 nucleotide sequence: TGCAGTGCTAGGCTGAACATTCAGTACTTC.

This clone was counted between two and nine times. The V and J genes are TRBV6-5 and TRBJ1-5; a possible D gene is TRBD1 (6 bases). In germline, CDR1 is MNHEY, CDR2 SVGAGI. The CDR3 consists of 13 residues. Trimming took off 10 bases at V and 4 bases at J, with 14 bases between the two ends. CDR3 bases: TGTGCCACCCGGGGACAAAAGAATCAGCCCCAGCATTTT. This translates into CATRGQKNQPQHF.

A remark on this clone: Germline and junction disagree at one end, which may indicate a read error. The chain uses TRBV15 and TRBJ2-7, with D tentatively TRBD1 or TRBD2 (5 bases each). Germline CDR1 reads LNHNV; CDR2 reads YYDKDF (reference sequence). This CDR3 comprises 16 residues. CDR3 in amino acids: CATSRGGKGPGYGQYF. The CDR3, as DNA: TGTGCCACCAGCAGAGGCGGAAAGGGACCAGGCTACGGGCAGTACTTC.

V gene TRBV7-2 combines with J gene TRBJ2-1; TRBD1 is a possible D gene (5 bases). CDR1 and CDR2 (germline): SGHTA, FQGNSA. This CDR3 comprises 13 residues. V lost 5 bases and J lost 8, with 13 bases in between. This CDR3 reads CASSVGPRDEQFF. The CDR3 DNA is TGTGCCAGCAGCGTCGGGCCCAGGGATGAGCAGTTCTTC.

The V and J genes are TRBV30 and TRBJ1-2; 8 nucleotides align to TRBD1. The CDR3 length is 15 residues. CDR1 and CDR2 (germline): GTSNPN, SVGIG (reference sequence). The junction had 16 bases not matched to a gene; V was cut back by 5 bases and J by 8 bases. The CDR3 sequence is CAWSPGGIRAGGYTF. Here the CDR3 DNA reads TGTGCCTGGTCACCAGGGGGCATTAGAGCAGGAGGCTACACCTTC.

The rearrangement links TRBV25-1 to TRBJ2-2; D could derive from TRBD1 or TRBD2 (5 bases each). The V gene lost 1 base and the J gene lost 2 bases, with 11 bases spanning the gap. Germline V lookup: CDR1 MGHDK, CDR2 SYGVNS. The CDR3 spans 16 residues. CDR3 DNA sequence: TGTGCCAGCAGTGAATTGGGGGACGGTAACACCGGGGAGCTGTTTTTT. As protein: CASSELGDGNTGELFF.